The 15 T cell receptor beta chains in this list originate from one sample, sequenced in a study of shared clonotypes between healthy human individuals (dated by TCRdb to between 2020 and 2021). The library was built by means of the immunoSEQ multiplex PCR assay. In TCRdb, the immuneACCESS table is reduced to in-frame sequences with V and J assigned. These tables do not hold every clone; where another copy was compared, an unresolved V gene accounts for under half, and the others remain unexplained. Present in this sample are approximately 2.4 million clones, approximately 95% of which were seen just once. The top ten hold roughly 0.13% of the sample. Source material: naive CD4+ T cells sorted from blood. Interpreted using the paper, the cell subset or site label stands for: CD45RA+ positively selected. These receptors came from a man aged 18 to 29 in good health.

The J gene is TRBJ1-3, the V gene TRBV7-6, with a tentative D call TRBD1 (5 bases). The CDR3 runs to 15 residues. Germline CDR1 SGHVS, CDR2 FNYEAQ. Between the trimmed V and J ends, which lost 1 base and 1 base, there was a span of 8 bases. CDR3 coding DNA: TGTGCCAGCAGCTTAGGTGGGGCTTCTGGAAACACCATATATTTT. It yields the protein CASSLGGASGNTIYF.

The rearrangement joins TRBV6-5 to TRBJ2-7, with D possibly TRBD1 on 5 matching bases. The V gene's germline CDR1 is MNHEY and CDR2 SVGAGI. V lost 0 bases and J lost 5, with 8 bases in between. This CDR3 has 13 residues. The CDR3 DNA follows: TGTGCCAGCAGTTACTCGAAAGGGGACGAGCAGTACTTC. Protein: CASSYSKGDEQYF.

The chain joins TRBV7-2 to TRBJ2-7; TRBD2 matches 10 bases. The germline CDR1 and CDR2 sequences are SGHTA and FQGNSA. V shed 1 base, J shed 3 bases, and the junction held 6 bases outside the gene matches. This CDR3 is 16 amino acids long. CDR3 loop: CASSLGLLAGIYEQYF. Here the CDR3 DNA reads TGTGCCAGCAGCTTAGGACTACTAGCGGGAATCTACGAGCAGTACTTC.

This chain links TRBV7-9 with TRBJ1-2; possibly TRBD1 for D (5 bases). Trimming took 1 base from V and 0 from J, leaving 18 bases between them. The CDR3 has 18 amino acids. The germline gives CDR1 SEHNR, CDR2 FQNEAQ (reference sequence). The CDR3 loop reads CASSLDGGTGGTNYGYTF. For the CDR3, the DNA is TGTGCCAGCAGCTTAGACGGAGGAACCGGGGGGACTAACTATGGCTACACCTTC.

The CDR3 nucleotides read TGTGCCAGCAGTTTAGATGGACTCCGCACAGATACGCAGTATTTT. It encodes CASSLDGLRTDTQYF. V is TRBV27 and J is TRBJ2-3; D is possibly TRBD2 (5 bases). V lost 2 bases, J lost 1 base, and 10 bases lay in between. The CDR3 loop spans 15 amino acids. The germline gives CDR1 MNHEY, CDR2 SMNVEV (reference sequence).

The rearrangement joins TRBV29-1 to TRBJ2-1, with 7 bases lining up with TRBD1. The CDR3 runs 14 residues. V shed 7 bases, J shed 3 bases, and the junction held 9 bases outside the gene matches. Germline loops: CDR1 SQVTM, CDR2 ANQGSEA. CDR3 nucleotide sequence: TGCAGCGCTCCGGACAGGCGAAACTACAATGAGCAGTTCTTC. Protein product: CSAPDRRNYNEQFF.

The chain couples TRBV5-1 to TRBJ2-5; TRBD2 is a possible D gene (5 bases). The V end was cut by 3 bases, the J end by 0 bases, with 9 bases between. This CDR3 has 14 residues. CDR1 is SGHRS, CDR2 YFSETQ, per germline. CDR3 amino acids: CASSSGLYQETQYF. As DNA, the CDR3 is TGCGCCAGCAGCTCTGGACTGTACCAAGAGACCCAGTACTTC.

This clone was seen a single time. This rearrangement joins TRBV7-2 to TRBJ2-3; D is unclear. In germline, CDR1 is SGHTA, CDR2 FQGNSA. Trimming stripped 1 base from V and 5 bases from J, with 7 bases between. This CDR3 spans 13 amino acids. CDR3 amino acids: CASSLDPIDTQYF. CDR3 nucleotides: TGTGCCAGCAGCTTAGATCCTATAGATACGCAGTATTTT.

A remark on this clone: The sample has other DNA sequences that encode this CDR3 too. V gene TRBV5-1 combines with J gene TRBJ2-3; 10 nucleotides align to TRBD2. This CDR3 has 15 residues. CDR1 SGHRS and CDR2 YFSETQ come from the germline V gene. The V gene end was trimmed by 2 bases and the J gene end by 5 bases; junction bases not matched to a gene: 5. CDR3 amino acids: CASSFSGGAVDTQYF. CDR3 DNA sequence: TGCGCCAGCAGCTTCAGCGGGGGGGCGGTAGATACGCAGTATTTT.

In this sample, this clone turned up once. This chain connects TRBV21-1 to TRBJ2-2. TRBV21-1 is labeled a pseudogene. This CDR3 comprises 14 residues. CDR3 amino acids: CASSKAGKSGELFF. The CDR3 DNA reads TGTGCCAGCAGCAAAGCAGGGAAGAGCGGGGAGCTGTTTTTT.

With regard to this clone: One junction end disagrees with the germline gene, perhaps due to a read error. The J gene is TRBJ2-5, the V gene TRBV7-7; 7 bases align to TRBD1. Germline CDR1 reads SSHAT; CDR2 reads FNYEAQ (reference sequence). The CDR3 has 13 residues. The CDR3 loop is CASSLTGVETQYF. CDR3 bases: TGTGCTAGCAGCTTAACAGGGGTGGAGACCCAGTACTTC.

The V and J genes are TRBV11-2 and TRBJ2-1; 10 bases agree with TRBD2. Germline CDR1 SGHAT, CDR2 FQNNGV. The trim removed 0 bases at V and 2 bases at J, leaving 4 bases unmatched. The CDR3 runs to 17 residues. Here the CDR3 DNA reads TGTGCCAGCAGCTTAGACCCCAGCGGGGGGGCCTACAATGAGCAGTTCTTC. This codes for CASSLDPSGGAYNEQFF.

Regarding this clone: This specimen includes other DNA sequences encoding the same CDR3. The chain joins TRBV30 to TRBJ1-4; no firm D call. Trimming left V 0 bases short and J 8 bases short, with 10 bases between. CDR1 and CDR2 (germline): GTSNPN, SVGIG (reference sequence). The CDR3 length is 13 residues. The CDR3 bases are TGTGCCTGGAGTGTACGGGCGGGAGAAAAACTGTTTTTT. Protein product: CAWSVRAGEKLFF.

This chain joins TRBV6-5 and TRBJ2-7; D remains unclear. Germline V gives CDR1 MNHEY, CDR2 SVGAGI. V was shortened by 2 bases and J by 5 bases, with 4 bases between the two germline ends. The CDR3 sequence is 11 residues long. Here the CDR3 DNA reads TGTGCCAGCAGTTACAGGGACGAGCAGTACTTC. Amino acid sequence: CASSYRDEQYF.

The rearrangement uses TRBV2 and TRBJ2-1, with 8 bases matching TRBD2. The CDR3 contains 15 residues. The junction had 6 bases not matched to a gene; V was cut back by 4 bases and J by 4 bases. Germline CDR1 is SNHLY and CDR2 is FYNNEI. CDR3 in amino acids: CASSVAGLEYNEQFF. The CDR3 coding sequence is TGTGCCAGCAGTGTAGCGGGACTAGAATACAATGAGCAGTTCTTC. Complete variable domain (other parts from reference TRBV2 and TRBJ2-1): EPEVTQTPSHQVTQMGQEVILRCVPISNHLYFYWYRQILGQKVEFLVSFYNNEISEKSEIFDDQFSVERPDGSNFTLKIRSTKLEDSAMYFCASSVAGLEYNEQFFGPGTRLTVL.